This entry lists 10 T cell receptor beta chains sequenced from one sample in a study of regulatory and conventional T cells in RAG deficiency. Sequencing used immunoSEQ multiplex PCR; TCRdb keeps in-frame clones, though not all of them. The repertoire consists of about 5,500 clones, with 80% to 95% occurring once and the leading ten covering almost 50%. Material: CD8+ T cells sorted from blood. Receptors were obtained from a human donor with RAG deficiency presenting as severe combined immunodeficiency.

The CDR3 DNA sequence: TGCAGCGTACAGGACAGGGGTTACGGCTACACCTTC. This sequence encodes CSVQDRGYGYTF. This rearrangement joins TRBV29-1 to TRBJ1-2, with 9 bases lining up with TRBD1. This CDR3 has 12 residues. CDR1 and CDR2 (germline): SQVTM, ANQGSEA. Trimming cost V 6 bases and J 8 bases; bases outside gene matches: 7.

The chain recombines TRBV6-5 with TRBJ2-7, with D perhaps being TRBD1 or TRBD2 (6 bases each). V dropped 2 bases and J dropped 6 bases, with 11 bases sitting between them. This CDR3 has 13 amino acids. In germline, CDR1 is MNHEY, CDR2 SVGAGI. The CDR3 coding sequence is TGTGCCAGCAGTTACCGGGGGCAAGTCGAGCAGTACTTC. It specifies CASSYRGQVEQYF.

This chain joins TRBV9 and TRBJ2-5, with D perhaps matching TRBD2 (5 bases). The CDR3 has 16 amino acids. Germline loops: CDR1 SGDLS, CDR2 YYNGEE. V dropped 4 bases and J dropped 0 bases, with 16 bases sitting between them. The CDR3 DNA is TGTGCCAGCAGCAATTCGAGGGAAGGGAACCAAGAGACCCAGTACTTC. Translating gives CASSNSREGNQETQYF.

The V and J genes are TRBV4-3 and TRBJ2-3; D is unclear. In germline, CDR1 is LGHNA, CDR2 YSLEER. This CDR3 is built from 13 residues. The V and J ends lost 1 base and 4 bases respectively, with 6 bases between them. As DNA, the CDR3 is TGCGCCAGCAGCCAAGTTTCGTCAGATACGCAGTATTTT. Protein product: CASSQVSSDTQYF.

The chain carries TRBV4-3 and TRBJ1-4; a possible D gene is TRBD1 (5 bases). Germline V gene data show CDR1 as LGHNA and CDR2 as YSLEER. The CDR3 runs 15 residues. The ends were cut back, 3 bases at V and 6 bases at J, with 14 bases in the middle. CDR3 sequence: CASSHGTAGHEKLFF. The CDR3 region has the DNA TGCGCCAGCAGCCACGGGACCGCGGGGCATGAAAAACTGTTTTTT.

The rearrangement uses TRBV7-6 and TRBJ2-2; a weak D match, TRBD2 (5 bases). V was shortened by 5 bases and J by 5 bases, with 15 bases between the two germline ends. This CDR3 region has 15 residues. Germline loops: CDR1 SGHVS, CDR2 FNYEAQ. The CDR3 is CASSKSTGWTGELFF. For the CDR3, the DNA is TGTGCCAGCAGCAAGTCGACGGGATGGACCGGGGAGCTGTTTTTT.

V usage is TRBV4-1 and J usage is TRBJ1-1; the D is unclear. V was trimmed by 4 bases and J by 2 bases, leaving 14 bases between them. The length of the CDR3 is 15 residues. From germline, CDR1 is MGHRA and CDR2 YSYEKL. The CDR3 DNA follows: TGCGCCAGCAGCCGGTTTGCGGGAGAAAACACTGAAGCTTTCTTT. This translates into CASSRFAGENTEAFF.

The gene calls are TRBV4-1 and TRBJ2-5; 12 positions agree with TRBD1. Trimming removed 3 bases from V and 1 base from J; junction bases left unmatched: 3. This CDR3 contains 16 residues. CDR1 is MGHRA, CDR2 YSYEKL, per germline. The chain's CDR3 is CASSQGQGASQETQYF. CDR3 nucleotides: TGCGCCAGCAGCCAGGGACAGGGGGCATCCCAAGAGACCCAGTACTTC.

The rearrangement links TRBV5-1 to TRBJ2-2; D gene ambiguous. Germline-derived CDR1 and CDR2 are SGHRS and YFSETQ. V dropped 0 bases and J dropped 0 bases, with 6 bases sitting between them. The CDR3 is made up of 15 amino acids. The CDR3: CASSLVRANTGELFF. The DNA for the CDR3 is TGCGCCAGCAGCTTGGTACGGGCGAACACCGGGGAGCTGTTTTTT.

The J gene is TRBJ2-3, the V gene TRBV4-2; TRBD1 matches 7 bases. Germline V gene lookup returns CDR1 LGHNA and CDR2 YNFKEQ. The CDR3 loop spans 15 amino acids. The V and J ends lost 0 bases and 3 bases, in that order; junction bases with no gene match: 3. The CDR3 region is CASSQDRGKTDTQYF. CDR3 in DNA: TGTGCCAGCAGCCAAGACAGGGGGAAGACAGATACGCAGTATTTT.